This entry lists 29 T cell receptor beta chains sequenced from one sample in a study of T-cell reconstitution after alpha-beta-depleted transplantation in children. During its preparation, the TCRbeta library received unique molecular identifiers. TCRdb independently ran MiXCR on the PCR reads; one entry per CDR3 protein. The sample lists 700,000 to 950,000 distinct CDR3 sequences, about 15% occurring once. This sample comprised PBMCs, mostly from graft donor cells, obtained 360 days after TCRalphabeta/CD19-depleted stem cell transplant. The source is a male patient aged 10 to 17 who had a stem cell transplant for acute lymphoblastic leukemia, so the T cells may come from the graft donor.

This chain uses TRBV4-1 with TRBJ2-7; 9 bases are shared with TRBD1. The CDR3 has 18 residues. Germline V gives CDR1 MGHRA, CDR2 YSYEKL. The ends lost 3 bases at V and 3 bases at J; junction bases unmatched: 15. The CDR3 DNA follows: TGCGCCAGCAGCCACCTCACTCCCTCGGGACAGGGAGGCTACGAGCAGTACTTC. Its protein product is CASSHLTPSGQGGYEQYF.

The J gene is TRBJ2-3, the V gene TRBV11-1; a weak D match, TRBD1 (5 bases). Per the germline V gene, CDR1 is SGHAT and CDR2 is FQDESV (reference sequence). The germline V and J ends were trimmed by 2 bases and 0 bases, with 18 bases remaining between them. This CDR3 region has 18 residues. The CDR3 reads CASSLFSYRSTSTDTQYF. The CDR3 nucleotides read TGTGCCAGCAGCTTATTCTCGTACAGGAGCACTAGCACAGATACGCAGTATTTT.

The chain couples TRBV20-1 to TRBJ1-1; a possible D gene is TRBD1 (6 bases). Germline CDR1 and CDR2: DFQATT and SNEGSKA (reference sequence). The CDR3 extends over 15 amino acids. Trimming took off 0 bases at V and 3 bases at J, with 14 bases between the two ends. The CDR3 coding sequence is TGCAGTGCTAGAGATTCCCGGGGGCTTGACACTGAAGCTTTCTTT. Protein sequence: CSARDSRGLDTEAFF.

This clonotype was seen many times. This chain links TRBV12-3 or TRBV12-4 with TRBJ1-2, with D possibly TRBD1 on 5 matching bases. This CDR3 has 14 amino acids. Trimming left V 8 bases short and J 2 bases short, with 15 bases between. The CDR3: CASWVAGPNYGYTF. The CDR3 coding sequence is TGTGCCAGCTGGGTGGCAGGGCCAAACTATGGCTACACCTTC.

This clonotype has a count of ten or more. The chain is built from TRBV2 and TRBJ1-3, with no clear D. Germline V gives CDR1 SNHLY, CDR2 FYNNEI. CDR3 length equals 15 residues. Trimming stripped 3 bases from V and 0 bases from J, with 9 bases between. The CDR3 region is CASSEDGFSGNTIYF. CDR3 DNA sequence: TGTGCCAGCAGTGAGGACGGCTTCTCTGGAAACACCATATATTTT. The full variable domain, completed using reference TRBV2 and TRBJ1-3, is EPEVTQTPSHQVTQMGQEVILRCVPISNHLYFYWYRQILGQKVEFLVSFYNNEISEKSEIFDDQFSVERPDGSNFTLKIRSTKLEDSAMYFCASSEDGFSGNTIYFGEGSWLTVV.

This clonotype was seen a few times. V is TRBV5-1 and J is TRBJ2-7; 15 bases match TRBD2. The CDR3 consists of 16 residues. Germline values: CDR1 SGHRS, CDR2 YFSETQ. J lost 5 bases, V lost 0 bases, and 3 bases had no gene match. For the CDR3, the DNA is TGCGCCAGCAGCTTGGGGACTAGCGGGAGGGCCCACGAGCAGTACTTC. Translation: CASSLGTSGRAHEQYF.

This clonotype showed up many times. The chain has TRBV12-3 or TRBV12-4 and TRBJ2-1; the match to TRBD2 covers 11 bases. This CDR3 comprises 17 residues. The junction had 8 bases not matched to a gene; V was cut back by 3 bases and J by 4 bases. CDR3 sequence: CASSFRSGTSGYNEQFF. CDR3 bases: TGTGCCAGCAGTTTCAGATCCGGGACTAGCGGATACAATGAGCAGTTCTTC.

This clonotype appeared many times. The J gene is TRBJ1-1, the V gene TRBV7-2, with D unclear. The germline CDR1 and CDR2 sequences are SGHTA and FQGNSA. This CDR3 is built from 14 residues. Trimming pared 5 bases from V and 5 bases from J, leaving 15 bases between. CDR3 sequence (DNA): TGTGCCAGCAGCCCCGACGGATGGGTGACTGAAGCTTTCTTT. This sequence encodes CASSPDGWVTEAFF. The whole variable domain, remainder taken from reference TRBV7-2 and TRBJ1-1, is GAGVSQSPSNKVTEKGKDVELRCDPISGHTALYWYRQSLGQGLEFLIYFQGNSAPDKSGLPSDRFSAERTGGSVSTLTIQRTQQEDSAVYLCASSPDGWVTEAFFGQGTRLTVV.

The chain has TRBV6-5 and TRBJ2-1; D possibly uses TRBD1 or TRBD2 (5 bases each). Per germline, CDR1 MNHEY and CDR2 SVGAGI. The CDR3 is 16 residues long. Trimming cost V 0 bases and J 4 bases, with 13 bases left between them. In DNA form, the CDR3 reads TGTGCCAGCAGTTACTCTCCGGGACCGGGGTACAATGAGCAGTTCTTC. Residues: CASSYSPGPGYNEQFF.

This clonotype came up a few times. The chain combines TRBV29-1 with TRBJ2-7, with 9 positions matching TRBD1. Per germline, CDR1 SQVTM and CDR2 ANQGSEA. The CDR3 totals 14 residues. Unmatched junction bases numbered 5, after V lost 3 bases and J lost 2 bases. The CDR3 DNA reads TGCAGCGTTGACTCCGGACAGGGGCCCTACGAGCAGTACTTC. Amino acid sequence: CSVDSGQGPYEQYF.

In regard to this clonotype: Germline is not matched at one junction end, which may reflect a read error. The J gene is TRBJ2-5, the V gene TRBV7-9; TRBD1 might be the D (5 bases). This CDR3 contains 15 residues. Per germline, CDR1 SEHNR and CDR2 FQNEAQ (reference sequence). The CDR3 here is CASSLQADKQEAQYF. DNA of the CDR3: TGTGCCAGCAGCTTACAGGCGGACAAGCAAGAGGCCCAGTACTTC.

V is TRBV12-3 or TRBV12-4 and J is TRBJ2-1; D possibly uses TRBD1 or TRBD2 (5 bases each). This CDR3 is 14 amino acids long. V was pared by 6 bases and J by 7 bases, with 16 bases between. The CDR3 loop reads CASSRVGAMNEQFF. DNA for the CDR3: TGTGCCAGCAGCCGGGTCGGGGCAATGAATGAGCAGTTCTTC.

V usage is TRBV7-9 and J usage is TRBJ2-7; TRBD2 might be the D (5 bases). From germline, CDR1 is SEHNR and CDR2 FQNEAQ (reference sequence). The V gene lost 1 base and the J gene lost 0 bases, with 10 bases spanning the gap. The CDR3 length is 15 residues. The CDR3 DNA sequence: TGTGCCAGCAGCTTAGTTGAGCGGCCCTCCTACGAGCAGTACTTC. This gives the protein CASSLVERPSYEQYF.

The V and J genes are TRBV4-1 and TRBJ2-7; tentatively, D is TRBD1 or TRBD2 (7 bases each). The germline CDR1 and CDR2 sequences are MGHRA and YSYEKL. The V end lost 3 bases, the J end lost 0 bases, and 21 bases lay between the germline ends. CDR3 length: 18 residues. CDR3 amino acids: CASSHSPAGQLSSYEQYF. The CDR3 DNA reads as TGCGCCAGCAGCCACTCTCCAGCGGGACAGCTTAGCTCCTACGAGCAGTACTTC.

The rearrangement joins TRBV5-1 to TRBJ1-4; TRBD1 matches at 11 bases. The CDR3 totals 15 residues. In germline, CDR1 is SGHRS, CDR2 YFSETQ. V gave up 3 bases and J gave up 7 bases; unmatched junction bases: 5. CDR3 coding DNA: TGCGCCAGCAGCTCTCCGGGACAGGGGGTTGAAAAACTGTTTTTT. This codes for CASSSPGQGVEKLFF.

With regard to this clonotype: The junction departs from the called germline gene at one end, perhaps through a read error. This chain joins TRBV5-1 and TRBJ2-3; D remains unclear. There are 11 residues in the CDR3. Germline V lookup: CDR1 SGHRS, CDR2 YFSETQ. DNA of the CDR3: TGCGCCAGCAGCTCCCCAGATACGCAGTGTTTT. This gives the protein CASSSPDTQCF.

V is TRBV3-1 and J is TRBJ2-3, with 12 bases matching TRBD2. V shed 0 bases and J 4 bases; nucleotides not matched to a gene: 8. The CDR3 runs to 18 residues. From germline, CDR1 is LGHDT and CDR2 YNNKEL (reference sequence). CDR3 DNA: TGTGCCAGCAGCCAAGATAAACTAGCGGGAGGCCCCCCAGATACGCAGTATTTT. Its translation is CASSQDKLAGGPPDTQYF.

This clonotype was recorded many times. The V gene is TRBV29-1, the J gene TRBJ2-3; D is possibly TRBD2 (5 bases). CDR3 size: 14 residues. Trimming took 6 bases from V and 0 from J, leaving 13 bases between them. Germline assignment: CDR1 SQVTM and CDR2 ANQGSEA. The CDR3 region has the DNA TGCAGCGTAGAGGGTGGGTACAGCACAGATACGCAGTATTTT. Encoded protein: CSVEGGYSTDTQYF.

This clonotype was seen only a few times. The chain has TRBV27 and TRBJ2-3, with 7 nucleotides matching TRBD2. The CDR3 is 11 residues long. Per germline, CDR1 MNHEY and CDR2 SMNVEV (reference sequence). V lost 7 bases to trimming and J lost 6 bases; unmatched junction nucleotides: 1. The CDR3 DNA reads TGTGCCAGCAAGGGAGGGGATACGCAGTATTTT. Protein product: CASKGGDTQYF.

In this sample, this clonotype turned up a few times. J is TRBJ2-5 and V is TRBV2, with TRBD2 as a possible D gene (5 bases). Per germline, CDR1 SNHLY and CDR2 FYNNEI. The germline V and J ends were trimmed by 3 bases and 1 base, with 15 bases remaining between them. The CDR3 is 16 amino acids. The CDR3 protein is CASSDPLLDLQETQYF. CDR3 nucleotides: TGTGCCAGCAGTGATCCTTTACTAGACCTCCAAGAGACCCAGTACTTC.

This clonotype was detected a few times. The gene calls are TRBV12-3 or TRBV12-4 and TRBJ2-1, with unresolved D. V lost 4 bases and J lost 8, with 12 bases in between. The CDR3 is 13 residues long. CDR3 coding DNA: TGTGCCAGCAGTTGGGCTGAGGAAGATGAGCAGTTCTTC. Its protein product is CASSWAEEDEQFF.

This clonotype was detected a few times. The CDR3 coding sequence is TGCAGCGTTAGCCCCGACCCAGACTTTTTCAATGAGCAGTTCTTC. It yields the protein CSVSPDPDFFNEQFF. The chain couples TRBV29-1 to TRBJ2-1, with D unclear. The CDR3 is 15 amino acids. V shed 5 bases and J shed 6 bases, with 20 bases lying between them. From germline, CDR1 is SQVTM and CDR2 ANQGSEA.

The V call is TRBV20-1, the J call TRBJ2-7, with D tentatively TRBD2 (7 bases). The CDR3 runs 15 residues. Germline V gene lookup returns CDR1 DFQATT and CDR2 SNEGSKA (reference sequence). The V end was cut by 0 bases, the J end by 2 bases, with 14 bases between. The CDR3 coding sequence is TGCAGTGCTAGAGATGGGCGGGGGCGGACCTACGAGCAGTACTTC. Protein product: CSARDGRGRTYEQYF.

The genes are TRBV5-6 and TRBJ2-4, with D possibly TRBD1 on 6 matching bases. The CDR3 spans 18 residues. Trimming removed 3 bases from V and 5 bases from J, with 24 bases in between. Germline lookup yields CDR1 SGHDT and CDR2 YYEEEE. The DNA for the CDR3 is TGTGCCAGCAGCTATGAAGCGACAGGACCACTAGGACAAAACATTCAGTACTTC. It specifies CASSYEATGPLGQNIQYF.

CDR3: CASSATGAGETQYF. The CDR3 DNA sequence: TGTGCCAGCAGCGCCACCGGGGCCGGAGAGACCCAGTACTTC. The chain couples TRBV7-7 to TRBJ2-5; D possibly uses TRBD1 or TRBD2 (5 bases each). This CDR3 spans 14 amino acids. V lost 5 bases to trimming and J lost 4 bases, with 14 bases between them. In germline, CDR1 is SSHAT, CDR2 FNYEAQ (reference sequence).

This clonotype showed up just a few times. The V gene is TRBV10-3, the J gene TRBJ2-7; D is perhaps TRBD2 (5 bases). The CDR3 loop spans 13 amino acids. Germline V lookup: CDR1 ENHRY, CDR2 SYGVKD. V was trimmed by 8 bases and J by 2 bases, leaving 13 bases between them. The CDR3 reads CAIGVQRTYEQYF. Here the CDR3 DNA reads TGTGCCATCGGCGTCCAGCGGACCTACGAGCAGTACTTC.

This clonotype came up a few times. The V and J genes are TRBV4-3 and TRBJ2-1; 8 bases are shared with TRBD2. The germline V gene has CDR1 LGHNA and CDR2 YSLEER. The V segment lost 0 bases and the J segment 8 bases; nucleotides outside the gene matches: 9. The length of the CDR3 is 16 residues. CDR3 protein: CASSQESAGVRYEQFF. The CDR3 coding sequence is TGCGCCAGCAGCCAAGAGTCAGCGGGAGTACGCTATGAGCAGTTCTTC.

This clonotype was observed once. The J gene is TRBJ1-2, the V gene TRBV5-8; unclear D gene. This CDR3 has 12 amino acids. Trimming left V 1 base short and J 4 bases short, with 5 bases between. The germline gives CDR1 SGHTS, CDR2 YDEGEE. The CDR3: CASSLRAYGYTF. DNA of the CDR3: TGTGCCAGCAGCTTGAGGGCCTATGGCTACACCTTC.

The chain recombines TRBV28 with TRBJ2-2; TRBD1 matches at 9 bases. This CDR3 has 17 residues. Germline V gives CDR1 MDHEN, CDR2 SYDVKM. V shed 3 bases and J 3 bases; nucleotides not matched to a gene: 8. The DNA for the CDR3 is TGTGCCAGCAGTTTCCTCGGGACAGGGAAGGACACCGGGGAGCTGTTTTTT. This gives the protein CASSFLGTGKDTGELFF.